The source of this TCR beta chain is a study of graft-versus-host responses after intestinal transplantation. Study-level results: Early HvG declines after transplant were associated with peak circulating GvH clone levels.

The table came from immunoSEQ multiplex PCR; TCRdb's copy has only in-frame clones and leaves some out. This table holds about 120,000 clones, 90% found once. About this clone: Its antigen remains unidentified.

The material was unstimulated CD4+ T cells sorted from spleen or lymph node cells, obtained before intestinal transplant. The source is a human donor who received an intestinal transplant.

CDR3 residues: CASSLTRADTQYF. The CDR3, as DNA: TGTGCCAGCAGTCTAACCCGCGCCGATACGCAGTATTTT. This chain uses TRBV6-5 with TRBJ2-3; D is undetermined. With 5 bases removed from V and 6 bases from J, the gap between germline ends came to 12 bases. CDR1 and CDR2 from the germline V gene are MNHEY and SVGAGI. The CDR3 covers 13 residues.